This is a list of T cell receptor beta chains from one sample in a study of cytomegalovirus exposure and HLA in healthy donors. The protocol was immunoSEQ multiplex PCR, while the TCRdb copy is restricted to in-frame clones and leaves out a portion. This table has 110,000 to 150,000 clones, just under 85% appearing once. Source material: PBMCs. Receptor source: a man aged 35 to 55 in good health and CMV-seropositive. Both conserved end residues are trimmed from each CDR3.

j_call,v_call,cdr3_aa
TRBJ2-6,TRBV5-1,ASTLTGTGANVLT
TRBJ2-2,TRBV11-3,ASSPGSGAGELF
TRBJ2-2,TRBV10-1,ASRDRNTGELF
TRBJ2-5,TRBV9,ASSVEGRGTETQY
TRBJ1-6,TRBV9,ASRAREGLNNSPLH
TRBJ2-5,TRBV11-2,ASSSTTSGPLETQY
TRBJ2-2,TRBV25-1,ASSGVSGTSGSGELF
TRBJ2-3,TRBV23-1,AIGRDGITDTQY
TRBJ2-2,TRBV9,ASSWGQDHGELF
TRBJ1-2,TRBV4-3,ASSQGHWNGYT
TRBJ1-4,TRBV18,ASSRTRNPNEKLF
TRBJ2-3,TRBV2,ASSGAGGRGDTQY
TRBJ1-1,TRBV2,ASSSTEFTEAF